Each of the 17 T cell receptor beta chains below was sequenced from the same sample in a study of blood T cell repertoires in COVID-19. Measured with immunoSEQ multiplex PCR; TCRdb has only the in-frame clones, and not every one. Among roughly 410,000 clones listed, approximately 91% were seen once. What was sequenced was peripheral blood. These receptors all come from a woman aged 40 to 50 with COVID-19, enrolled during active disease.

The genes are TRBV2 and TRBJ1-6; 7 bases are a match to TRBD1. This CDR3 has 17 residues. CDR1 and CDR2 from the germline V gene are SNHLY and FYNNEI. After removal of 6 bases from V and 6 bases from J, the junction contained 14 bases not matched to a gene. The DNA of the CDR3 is TGTGCCAGCAGGAAAGGGGGCGGGACACCCTTTAATTCACCCCTCCACTTT. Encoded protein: CASRKGGGTPFNSPLHF.

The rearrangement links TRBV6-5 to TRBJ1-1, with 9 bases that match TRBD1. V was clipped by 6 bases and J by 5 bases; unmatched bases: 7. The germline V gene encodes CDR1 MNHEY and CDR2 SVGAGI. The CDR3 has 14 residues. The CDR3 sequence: CASSALDRGTEAFF. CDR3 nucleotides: TGTGCCAGCAGCGCTCTGGACAGGGGAACTGAAGCTTTCTTT.

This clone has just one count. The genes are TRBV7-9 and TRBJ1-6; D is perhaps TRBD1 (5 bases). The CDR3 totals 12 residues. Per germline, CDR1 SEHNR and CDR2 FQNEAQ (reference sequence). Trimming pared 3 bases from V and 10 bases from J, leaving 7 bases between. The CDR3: CASSLTVSPLHF. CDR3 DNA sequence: TGTGCCAGCAGCTTGACAGTGTCACCCCTCCACTTT.

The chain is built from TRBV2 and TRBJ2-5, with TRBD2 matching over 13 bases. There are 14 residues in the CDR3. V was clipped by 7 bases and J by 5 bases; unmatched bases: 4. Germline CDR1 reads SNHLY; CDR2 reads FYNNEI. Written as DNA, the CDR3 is TGTGCCAGCAAGTTACTAGCGGGGGGGGAGACCCAGTACTTC. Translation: CASKLLAGGETQYF.

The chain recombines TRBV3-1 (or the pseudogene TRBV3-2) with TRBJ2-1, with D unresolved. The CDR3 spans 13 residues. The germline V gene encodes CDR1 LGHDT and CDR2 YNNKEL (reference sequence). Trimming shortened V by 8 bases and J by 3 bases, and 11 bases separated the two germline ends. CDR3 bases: TGTGCCAGCGGTTTACTAATCTACAATGAGCAGTTCTTC. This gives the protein CASGLLIYNEQFF.

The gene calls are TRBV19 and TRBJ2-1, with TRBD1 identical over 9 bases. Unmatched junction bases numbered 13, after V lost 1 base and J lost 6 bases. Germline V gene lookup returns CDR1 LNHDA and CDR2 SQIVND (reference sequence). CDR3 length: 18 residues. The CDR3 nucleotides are TGTGCCAGTAGTATAGTACTAAGGCCCGGGACAGGGATCAATGAGCAGTTCTTC. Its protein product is CASSIVLRPGTGINEQFF.

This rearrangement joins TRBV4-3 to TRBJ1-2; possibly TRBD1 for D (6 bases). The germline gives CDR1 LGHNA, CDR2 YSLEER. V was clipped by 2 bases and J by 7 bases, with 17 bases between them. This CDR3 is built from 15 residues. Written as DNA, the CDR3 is TGCGCCAGCAGCCAAATAGGGGGGGGCGCGGGTGGCTACACCTTC. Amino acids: CASSQIGGGAGGYTF.

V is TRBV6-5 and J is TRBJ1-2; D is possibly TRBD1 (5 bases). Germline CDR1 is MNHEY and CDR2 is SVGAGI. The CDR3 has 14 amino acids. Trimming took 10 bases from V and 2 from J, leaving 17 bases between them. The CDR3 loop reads CATVPAGGNYGYTF. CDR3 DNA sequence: TGTGCCACCGTCCCCGCGGGGGGAAACTATGGCTACACCTTC.

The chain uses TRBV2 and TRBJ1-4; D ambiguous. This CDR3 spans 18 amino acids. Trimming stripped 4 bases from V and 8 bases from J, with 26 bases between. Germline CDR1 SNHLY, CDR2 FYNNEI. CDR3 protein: CASSVLPPMAHQAEKLFF. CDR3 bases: TGTGCCAGCAGTGTACTCCCCCCCATGGCCCACCAGGCGGAAAAACTGTTTTTT.

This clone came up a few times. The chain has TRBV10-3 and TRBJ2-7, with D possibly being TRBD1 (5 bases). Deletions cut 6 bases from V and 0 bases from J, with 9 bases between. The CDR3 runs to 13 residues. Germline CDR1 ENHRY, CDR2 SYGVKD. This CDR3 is CAISTTASYEQYF. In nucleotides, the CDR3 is TGTGCCATCAGCACGACAGCCTCCTACGAGCAGTACTTC.

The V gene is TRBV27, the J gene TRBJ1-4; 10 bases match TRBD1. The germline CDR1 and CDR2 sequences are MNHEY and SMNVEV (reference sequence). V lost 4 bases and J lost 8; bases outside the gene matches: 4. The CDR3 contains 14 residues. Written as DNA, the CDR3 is TGTGCCAGCAGTTCAGGGACAGGGGACGAAAAACTGTTTTTT. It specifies CASSSGTGDEKLFF.

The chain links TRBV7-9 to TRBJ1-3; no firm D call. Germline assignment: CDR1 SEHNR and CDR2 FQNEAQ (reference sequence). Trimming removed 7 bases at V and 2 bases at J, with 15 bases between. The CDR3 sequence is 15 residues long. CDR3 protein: CASTLGGVTGNTIYF. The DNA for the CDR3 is TGTGCCAGCACCCTCGGCGGGGTAACTGGAAACACCATATATTTT.

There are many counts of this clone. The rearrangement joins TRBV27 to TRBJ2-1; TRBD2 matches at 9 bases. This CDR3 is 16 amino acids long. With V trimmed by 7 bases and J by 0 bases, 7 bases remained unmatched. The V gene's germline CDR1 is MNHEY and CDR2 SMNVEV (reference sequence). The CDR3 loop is CASIGLASSSYNEQFF. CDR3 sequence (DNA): TGTGCCAGCATAGGACTAGCGTCGAGCTCCTACAATGAGCAGTTCTTC.

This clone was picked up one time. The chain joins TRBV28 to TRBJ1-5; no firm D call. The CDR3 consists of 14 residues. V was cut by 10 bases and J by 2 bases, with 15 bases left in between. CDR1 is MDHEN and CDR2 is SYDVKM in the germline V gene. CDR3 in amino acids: CATQGGPRNQPQHF. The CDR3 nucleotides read TGTGCCACCCAAGGAGGCCCTCGCAATCAGCCCCAGCATTTT.

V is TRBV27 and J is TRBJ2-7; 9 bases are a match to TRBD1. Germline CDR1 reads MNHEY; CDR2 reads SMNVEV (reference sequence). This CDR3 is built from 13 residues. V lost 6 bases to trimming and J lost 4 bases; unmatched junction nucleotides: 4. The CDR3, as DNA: TGTGCCAGCAGCGCCGGGACAGGGTACGAGCAGTACTTC. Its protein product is CASSAGTGYEQYF.

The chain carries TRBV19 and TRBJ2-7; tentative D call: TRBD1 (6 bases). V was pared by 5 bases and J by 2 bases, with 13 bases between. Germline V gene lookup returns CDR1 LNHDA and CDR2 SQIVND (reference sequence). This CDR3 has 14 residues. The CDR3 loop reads CASSADRQPYEQYF. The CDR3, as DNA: TGTGCCAGTAGTGCTGACAGGCAACCCTACGAGCAGTACTTC. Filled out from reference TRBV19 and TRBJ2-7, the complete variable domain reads DGGITQSPKYLFRKEGQNVTLSCEQNLNHDAMYWYRQDPGQGLRLIYYSQIVNDFQKGDIAEGYSVSREKKESFPLTVTSAQKNPTAFYLCASSADRQPYEQYFGPGTRLTVT.

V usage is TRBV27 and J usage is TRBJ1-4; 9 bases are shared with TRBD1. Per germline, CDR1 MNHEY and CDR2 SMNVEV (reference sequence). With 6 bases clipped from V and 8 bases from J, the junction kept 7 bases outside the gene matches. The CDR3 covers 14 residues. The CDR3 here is CASRPGTGWEKLFF. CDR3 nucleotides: TGTGCCAGCAGACCCGGGACAGGGTGGGAAAAACTGTTTTTT.